Listed below are T cell receptor beta chains from one sample, sequenced in a study of long-term antiretroviral therapy in people with HIV. TCRdb's table, derived via immunoSEQ multiplex PCR, lists solely in-frame clones and lacks some. In the table there are roughly 21,000 clones, roughly 85% of which are singletons. The sample here was unsorted PBMCs, taken 4.1 years after starting antiretroviral therapy. These TCRs come from a woman aged 40 to 49 with HIV. Both conserved end residues are part of each CDR3. Fields, in order: CDR3 DNA, CDR3 protein, V gene, clone size, J gene, D gene. The D gene is left open where the match is weak. Clone size is shown for a subset of rows, as once, few, many or a class of expanded clone.

CDR3nt: TGTGCCAGCAGTTTAAGAGGGGCGGGGATCTATGGCTACACCTTC
CDR3aa: CASSLRGAGIYGYTF
v_gene: TRBV27
abundance: -
j_gene: TRBJ1-2
d_gene: -

CDR3nt: TGTGCCTGGAATAGCGGGGGAAGCTCCTACAATGAGCAGTTCTTC
CDR3aa: CAWNSGGSSYNEQFF
v_gene: TRBV30
abundance: -
j_gene: TRBJ2-1
d_gene: TRBD2

CDR3nt: TGCGCCAGCAGCTTGGACCTCCTGGGGCAGGGTGAAGCTTTCTTT
CDR3aa: CASSLDLLGQGEAFF
v_gene: TRBV5-1
abundance: -
j_gene: TRBJ1-1
d_gene: -

CDR3nt: TGTGCTAGTGGTTTGGGACAGACTACCAAAGAGACCCAGTACTTC
CDR3aa: CASGLGQTTKETQYF
v_gene: TRBV12-5
abundance: -
j_gene: TRBJ2-5
d_gene: -

CDR3nt: TGTGCCAGCAGTGGTCTAGCGGGAGTCACAGATACGCAGTATTTT
CDR3aa: CASSGLAGVTDTQYF
v_gene: TRBV2
abundance: -
j_gene: TRBJ2-3
d_gene: TRBD2

CDR3nt: TGTGCCAGCAGCGTAGCGTCGGGACAGGTAGGAAAAGATGGCTACACCTTC
CDR3aa: CASSVASGQVGKDGYTF
v_gene: TRBV9
abundance: few
j_gene: TRBJ1-2
d_gene: TRBD1

CDR3nt: TGTGCCAGCAGAACAGGGGGCGTCAACACTGAAGCTTTCTTT
CDR3aa: CASRTGGVNTEAFF
v_gene: TRBV6-5
abundance: -
j_gene: TRBJ1-1
d_gene: TRBD1

CDR3nt: TGTGCCAGCAGCCACTTTCTCGCTGAAGCTTTCTTT
CDR3aa: CASSHFLAEAFF
v_gene: TRBV7-8
abundance: -
j_gene: TRBJ1-1
d_gene: -

CDR3nt: TGTGCCAGCAGCGTAGACACAGGGATGGGAAACACCATATATTTT
CDR3aa: CASSVDTGMGNTIYF
v_gene: TRBV9
abundance: -
j_gene: TRBJ1-3
d_gene: -

CDR3nt: TGTGCCAGCAGTTCCTCTACAGGGTTGGACACTGAAGCTTTCTTT
CDR3aa: CASSSSTGLDTEAFF
v_gene: TRBV27
abundance: -
j_gene: TRBJ1-1
d_gene: -

CDR3nt: TGTGCCATCAGCCTCTCTAGCGGGAGGGCCCTCCGCACAGATACGCAGTATTTT
CDR3aa: CAISLSSGRALRTDTQYF
v_gene: TRBV10-3
abundance: -
j_gene: TRBJ2-3
d_gene: TRBD2

CDR3nt: TGTGCCTGGAGCCGACAGGGGTTCGGCGAGACCCAGTACTTC
CDR3aa: CAWSRQGFGETQYF
v_gene: TRBV30
abundance: -
j_gene: TRBJ2-5
d_gene: TRBD1

CDR3nt: TGTGCCAGCAGCCGGGACCAAACTGGGGAGCTGTTTTTT
CDR3aa: CASSRDQTGELFF
v_gene: TRBV7-9
abundance: -
j_gene: TRBJ2-2
d_gene: -